The clone carrying this TCR beta chain was seen ten or more times. These data belong to a study of neurological immune-mediated disorders. Looking at the study overall: The approximately 34 multiple sclerosis patients comprised around 30 relapsing-remitting and 3 secondary progressive cases.

With 10-nucleotide random UMIs, 5'RACE was used to make the cDNA. From 15-18 subjects, each sequencing run yielded over 160 million TCR-beta sequences. TCRdb called the 5' RACE reads again in MiXCR, with one record for every CDR3 protein. This sample yields 65,000 to 70,000 distinct CDR3 sequences, of which 4.1% are seen a single time; roughly 2.6% belongs to the top ten. The CDR3 loop spans 15 amino acids. Trimming took 5 bases from V and 4 from J; bases not matched to a gene: 4. Germline CDR1 and CDR2: SEHNR and FQNEAQ (reference sequence). Unsorted libraries were prepared from 2 million PBMCs that had been stored at -80 C.

The sequencing sample was made of PBMCs. The gene calls are TRBV7-9 and TRBJ2-5, with 13 bases identical to TRBD2. The clonotype originates from a man aged 50-60 years with multiple sclerosis. The CDR3 bases are TGTGCCAGCAGCACTAGCGGGGGGGCCCGAGAGACCCAGTACTTC. Its protein is CASSTSGGARETQYF.